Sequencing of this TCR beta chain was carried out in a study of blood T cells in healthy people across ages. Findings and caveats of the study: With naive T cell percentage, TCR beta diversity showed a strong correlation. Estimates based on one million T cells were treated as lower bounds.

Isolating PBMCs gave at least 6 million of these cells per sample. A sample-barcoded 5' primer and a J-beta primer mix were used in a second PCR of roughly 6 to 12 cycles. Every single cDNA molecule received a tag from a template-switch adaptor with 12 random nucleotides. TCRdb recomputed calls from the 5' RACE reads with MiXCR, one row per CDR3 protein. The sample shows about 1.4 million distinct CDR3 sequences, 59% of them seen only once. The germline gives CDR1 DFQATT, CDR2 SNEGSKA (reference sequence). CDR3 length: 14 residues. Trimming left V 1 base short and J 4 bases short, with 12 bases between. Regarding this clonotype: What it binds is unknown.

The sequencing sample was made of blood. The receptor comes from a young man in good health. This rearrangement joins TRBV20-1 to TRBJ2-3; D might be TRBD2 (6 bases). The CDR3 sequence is CSARGAGSPDTQYF. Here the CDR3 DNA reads TGCAGTGCTAGAGGTGCGGGGTCCCCAGATACGCAGTATTTT.